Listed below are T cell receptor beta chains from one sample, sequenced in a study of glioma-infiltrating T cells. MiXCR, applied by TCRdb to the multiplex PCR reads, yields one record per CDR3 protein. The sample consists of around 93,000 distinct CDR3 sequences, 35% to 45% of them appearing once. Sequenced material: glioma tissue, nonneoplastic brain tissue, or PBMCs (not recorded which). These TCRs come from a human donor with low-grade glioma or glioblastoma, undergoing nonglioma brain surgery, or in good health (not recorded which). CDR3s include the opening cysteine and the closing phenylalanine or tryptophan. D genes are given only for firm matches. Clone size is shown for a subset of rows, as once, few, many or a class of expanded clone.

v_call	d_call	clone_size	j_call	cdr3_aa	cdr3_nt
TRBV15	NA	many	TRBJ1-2	CATSRETGSYGYTF	TGTGCCACCAGCAGAGAAACAGGATCGTATGGCTACACCTTC
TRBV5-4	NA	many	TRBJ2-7	CASSLRGALYEQYF	TGTGCCAGCAGCTTAAGAGGGGCTCTCTACGAGCAGTACTTC
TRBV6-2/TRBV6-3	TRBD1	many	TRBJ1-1	CASTDRQGYTEAFF	TGTGCCAGCACCGACCGACAGGGGTACACTGAAGCTTTCTTT
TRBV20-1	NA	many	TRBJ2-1	CSAGRLGNEQFF	TGCAGTGCTGGCCGACTTGGGAATGAGCAGTTCTTC
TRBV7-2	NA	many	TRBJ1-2	CASSLSSGTYGYTF	TGTGCCAGCAGCTTAAGCTCGGGGACCTATGGCTACACCTTC
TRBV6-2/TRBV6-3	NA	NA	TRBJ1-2	CVSSYSLRQLDDYGYTF	TGTGTTAGCAGTTACTCATTGCGGCAGCTAGACGACTATGGCTACACCTTC
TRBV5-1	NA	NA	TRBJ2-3	CSSSPRTVGDTQYF	TGTTCCAGCAGTCCACGGACAGTTGGAGATACGCAGTATTTT
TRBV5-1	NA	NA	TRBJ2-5	CASSWEGETQYF	TGCGCCAGCAGCTGGGAAGGGGAGACCCAGTACTTC
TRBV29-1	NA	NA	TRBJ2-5	CSVVGYPQGQETQYF	TGCAGCGTTGTGGGATACCCACAGGGTCAGGAGACCCAGTACTTC
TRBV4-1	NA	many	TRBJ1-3	CASSRPTSPFSGNTIYF	TGCGCCAGCAGCCGACCGACGTCCCCTTTCTCTGGAAACACCATATATTTT
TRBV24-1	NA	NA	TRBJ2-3	CATSVTVRTYTQYF	TGTGCCACCAGTGTTACAGTACGCACATATACGCAGTATTTC
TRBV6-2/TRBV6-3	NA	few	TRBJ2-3	CASSYVPRGSTDTQYF	TGTGCCAGCAGTTATGTGCCGCGAGGTAGCACAGATACGCAGTATTTT
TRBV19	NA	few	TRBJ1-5	CASRSWEGISQPQHF	TGTGCCAGTAGGTCTTGGGAGGGTATAAGTCAGCCCCAGCATTTT
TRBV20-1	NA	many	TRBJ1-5	CSARTGQSAPQHF	TGCAGTGCTAGGACAGGACAGTCTGCGCCCCAGCATTTT
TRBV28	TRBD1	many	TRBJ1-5	CASSATGVHQPQHF	TGTGCCAGCAGCGCAACAGGGGTTCATCAGCCCCAGCATTTT
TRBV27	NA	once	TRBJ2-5	CASSFGSSQETQYF	TGTGCCAGCAGTTTTGGTTCGAGCCAAGAGACCCAGTACTTC
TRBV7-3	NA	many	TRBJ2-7	CASSLISRGHPSSYEQYF	TGTGCCAGCAGCTTAATTTCAAGGGGACACCCGAGCTCCTACGAGCAGTACTTC
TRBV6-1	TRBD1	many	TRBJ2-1	CASSMIPGQGIGEQFF	TGTGCCAGCAGCATGATACCGGGACAGGGTATCGGTGAGCAGTTCTTC
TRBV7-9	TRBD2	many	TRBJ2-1	CASSPPGLAGAEQFF	TGTGCCAGCAGCCCACCGGGACTAGCGGGAGCTGAGCAGTTCTTC
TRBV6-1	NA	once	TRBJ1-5	CASRHTEVQPQHF	TGTGCCAGCAGGCATACTGAAGTTCAGCCCCAGCATTTT
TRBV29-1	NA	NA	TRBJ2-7	CSAGESRTSEQYF	TGCTCCGCTGGGGAGTCCCGAACCAGCGAGCAGTACTTC
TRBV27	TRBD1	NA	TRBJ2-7	CASRTGTGIYEQYF	TGTGCCAGCAGGACCGGGACAGGGATCTACGAGCAGTACTTC
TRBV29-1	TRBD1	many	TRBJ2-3	CSVELDRGDTQYF	TGCAGCGTTGAATTGGACAGGGGGGATACGCAGTATTTT
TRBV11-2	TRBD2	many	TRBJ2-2	CASSLSGRRPGELFF	TGTGCCAGCAGCCTTAGCGGGAGGAGGCCCGGGGAGCTGTTTTTT
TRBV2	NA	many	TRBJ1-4	CASSEGTGEKLFF	TGTGCCAGCAGTGAAGGTACCGGTGAAAAACTGTTTTTT
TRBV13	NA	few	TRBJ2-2	CASSRFNTGELFF	TGTGCCAGCAGCCGATTTAACACCGGGGAGCTGTTTTTT